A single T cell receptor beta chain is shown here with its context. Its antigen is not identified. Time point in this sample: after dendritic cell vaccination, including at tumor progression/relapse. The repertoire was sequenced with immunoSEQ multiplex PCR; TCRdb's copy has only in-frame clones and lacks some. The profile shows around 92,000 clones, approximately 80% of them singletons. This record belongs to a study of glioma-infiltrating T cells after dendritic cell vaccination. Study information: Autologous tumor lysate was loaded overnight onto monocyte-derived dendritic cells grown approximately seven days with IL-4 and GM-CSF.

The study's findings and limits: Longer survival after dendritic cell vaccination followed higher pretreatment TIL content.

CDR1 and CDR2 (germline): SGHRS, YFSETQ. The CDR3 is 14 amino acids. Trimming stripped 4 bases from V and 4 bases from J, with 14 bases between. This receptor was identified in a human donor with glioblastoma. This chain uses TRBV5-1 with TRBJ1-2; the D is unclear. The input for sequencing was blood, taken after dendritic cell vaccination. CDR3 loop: CASSPSWGGYGYTF. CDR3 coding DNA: TGCGCCAGCAGCCCGTCGTGGGGAGGCTATGGCTACACCTTC.